These 17 T cell receptor beta chains were all obtained from the same sample, sequenced in a study of blood T cell repertoires in COVID-19. Sequencing was performed with immunoSEQ multiplex PCR; in TCRdb, only in-frame clones are kept and a portion is missing. The sample records about 270,000 clones, 80% to 90% being singletons. The sequenced material came from PBMCs or T cells enriched from blood (not recorded which). The receptors come from a woman between 18 and 29 years old who had recovered from COVID-19.

The chain couples TRBV15 to TRBJ1-2, with D possibly matching TRBD1 (5 bases). There are 12 residues in the CDR3. The germline V gene has CDR1 LNHNV and CDR2 YYDKDF (reference sequence). The germline V and J ends were trimmed by 5 bases and 7 bases, with 11 bases remaining between them. The CDR3 DNA reads TGTGCCACCAGCGGCGACAGAAGTGGCTACACCTTC. Amino acid sequence: CATSGDRSGYTF. The whole variable domain, remainder taken from reference TRBV15 and TRBJ1-2, is DAMVIQNPRYQVTQFGKPVTLSCSQTLNHNVMYWYQQKSSQAPKLLFHYYDKDFNNEADTPDNFQSRRPNTSFCFLDIRSPGLGDTAMYLCATSGDRSGYTFGSGTRLTVV.

This clone was detected only once. The chain joins TRBV30 to TRBJ2-5; 7 bases align to TRBD2. The CDR3 totals 13 residues. V shed 8 bases, J shed 9 bases, and the junction held 15 bases outside the gene matches. Germline values: CDR1 GTSNPN, CDR2 SVGIG (reference sequence). CDR3 amino acids: CAGTMSPSGAQYF. CDR3 nucleotide sequence: TGTGCCGGAACGATGTCGCCGAGCGGGGCCCAGTACTTC. The full variable domain, with the rest looked up from reference TRBV30 and TRBJ2-5, is SQTIHQWPATLVQPVGSPLSLECTVEGTSNPNLYWYRQAAGRGLQLLFYSVGIGQISSEVPQNLSASRPQDRQFILSSKKLLLSDSGFYLCAGTMSPSGAQYFGPGTRLLVL.

The chain employs TRBV24-1 and TRBJ2-2; D unresolved. The CDR3 has 12 amino acids. V lost 5 bases and J 9 bases, leaving 9 bases between the germline ends. Looked up from germline, CDR1 is KGHDR and CDR2 is SFDVKD. The CDR3 nucleotides read TGTGCCACCAGTGCCTCAGGCAGGGAGCTGTTTTTT. It is translated as CATSASGRELFF.

This chain joins TRBV28 and TRBJ1-4, with 8 positions matching TRBD1. This CDR3 contains 21 residues. Germline V gives CDR1 MDHEN, CDR2 SYDVKM. With 5 bases clipped from V and 3 bases from J, the junction kept 23 bases outside the gene matches. The CDR3 reads CASSQTWTGLLAKVANEKLFF. The DNA of the CDR3 is TGTGCCAGCAGTCAGACGTGGACAGGGTTACTCGCAAAGGTAGCTAATGAAAAACTGTTTTTT.

This chain joins TRBV6-2 or TRBV6-3 and TRBJ2-1, with 7 bases lining up with TRBD1. Germline V lookup: CDR1 MNHEY, CDR2 SVGEGT. This CDR3 has 16 residues. V trimming: 0 bases; J trimming: 2 bases; junction bases outside the gene matches: 4. The CDR3 reads CASSYSRGTAYNEQFF. The CDR3 region has the DNA TGTGCCAGCAGTTACTCGAGGGGGACAGCCTACAATGAGCAGTTCTTC.

The chain recombines TRBV5-4 with TRBJ1-2, with 9 bases aligning to TRBD1. CDR1 and CDR2 (germline): SGHNT, YYREEE (reference sequence). Germline trimming cut 2 bases from V and 4 bases from J; bases unmatched to any gene: 6. The CDR3 sequence is 15 residues long. The CDR3 region is CASSFRGQGSYGYTF. CDR3 DNA: TGTGCCAGCAGCTTTAGGGGACAGGGTTCCTATGGCTACACCTTC. The whole variable domain, filled in from reference TRBV5-4 and TRBJ1-2, reads ETGVTQSPTHLIKTRGQQVTLRCSSQSGHNTVSWYQQALGQGPQFIFQYYREEENGRGNFPPRFSGLQFPNYSSELNVNALELDDSALYLCASSFRGQGSYGYTFGSGTRLTVV.

The chain links TRBV27 to TRBJ1-1; perhaps TRBD1 as D (5 bases). Germline V CDR1 and CDR2: MNHEY, SMNVEV (reference sequence). V lost 3 bases and J lost 2, with 13 bases in between. This CDR3 region has 15 residues. CDR3 protein: CASSFQAGINTEAFF. The CDR3, as DNA: TGTGCCAGCAGTTTTCAGGCAGGGATTAACACTGAAGCTTTCTTT.

This clone appeared a single time. This rearrangement joins TRBV27 to TRBJ2-4; 11 bases agree with TRBD1. V lost 6 bases and J lost 0; bases outside the gene matches: 16. This CDR3 comprises 20 residues. CDR1 and CDR2 (germline): MNHEY, SMNVEV (reference sequence). In nucleotides, the CDR3 is TGTGCCAGCAGCGAACATTGGACAGGGGGCGACTTGATAGCCAAAAACATTCAGTACTTC. Translation gives CASSEHWTGGDLIAKNIQYF.

The rearrangement links TRBV19 to TRBJ1-5, with D possibly TRBD1 on 6 matching bases. The CDR3 runs to 15 residues. Germline values: CDR1 LNHDA, CDR2 SQIVND (reference sequence). Trimming stripped 5 bases from V and 7 bases from J, with 18 bases between. The CDR3 region is CASSPTPRGEQPQHF. CDR3 sequence (DNA): TGTGCCAGTAGTCCCACCCCCAGGGGAGAGCAGCCCCAGCATTTT.

The J gene is TRBJ1-5, the V gene TRBV19; D gene ambiguous. Trimming removed 3 bases at V and 5 bases at J, with 11 bases between. CDR1 and CDR2 from the germline V gene are LNHDA and SQIVND (reference sequence). The length of the CDR3 is 14 residues. CDR3 DNA sequence: TGTGCCAGTAGTATTTTAGGGAGCTATCAGCCCCAGCATTTT. Translated, it gives CASSILGSYQPQHF.

The V call is TRBV13, the J call TRBJ1-1; TRBD1 matches at 11 bases. Germline V lookup: CDR1 PRHDT, CDR2 FYEKMQ (reference sequence). With 6 bases clipped from V and 6 bases from J, the junction kept 15 bases outside the gene matches. This CDR3 is 17 amino acids long. This chain's CDR3 is CASSTPSSGTGGPEAFF. The CDR3 DNA reads as TGTGCCAGCAGTACCCCCTCATCCGGGACAGGGGGTCCTGAAGCTTTCTTT. Based on the CDR3 plus reference TRBV13 and TRBJ1-1, the full variable domain is AAGVIQSPRHLIKEKRETATLKCYPIPRHDTVYWYQQGPGQDPQFLISFYEKMQSDKGSIPDRFSAQQFSDYHSELNMSSLELGDSALYFCASSTPSSGTGGPEAFFGQGTRLTVV.

The gene calls are TRBV6-5 and TRBJ1-1, with 8 bases matching TRBD1. From germline, CDR1 is MNHEY and CDR2 SVGAGI. With V trimmed by 2 bases and J by 4 bases, 9 bases remained unmatched. The CDR3 spans 16 residues. CDR3 region: CASSYPDRGRATEAFF. As DNA, the CDR3 is TGTGCCAGCAGTTACCCTGACAGGGGCCGGGCCACTGAAGCTTTCTTT.

The chain is built from TRBV27 and TRBJ1-2, with D possibly being TRBD1 (6 bases). CDR1 is MNHEY and CDR2 is SMNVEV in the germline V gene (reference sequence). V lost 2 bases and J lost 0, with 10 bases in between. CDR3 length: 15 residues. CDR3 sequence: CASSLGQSPNYGYTF. The CDR3 DNA follows: TGTGCCAGCAGTTTAGGACAGTCTCCTAACTATGGCTACACCTTC.

This clone occurred once. J is TRBJ1-3 and V is TRBV2, with D perhaps TRBD1 (6 bases). This CDR3 has 12 amino acids. In germline, CDR1 is SNHLY, CDR2 FYNNEI. Trimming removed 6 bases from V and 3 bases from J, with 6 bases in between. CDR3 protein: CASRGGGNTIYF. The CDR3 DNA is TGTGCCAGCAGAGGGGGTGGAAACACCATATATTTT. The full variable domain, completed using reference TRBV2 and TRBJ1-3, is EPEVTQTPSHQVTQMGQEVILRCVPISNHLYFYWYRQILGQKVEFLVSFYNNEISEKSEIFDDQFSVERPDGSNFTLKIRSTKLEDSAMYFCASRGGGNTIYFGEGSWLTVV.

The chain couples TRBV19 to TRBJ1-4; TRBD1 matches 9 bases. The CDR3 length is 14 residues. V was pared by 6 bases and J by 4 bases, with 3 bases of the junction left unmatched. Germline V lookup: CDR1 LNHDA, CDR2 SQIVND (reference sequence). In DNA form, the CDR3 reads TGTGCCAGTAGACCGGGACAGGGTAATGAAAAACTGTTTTTT. It codes for CASRPGQGNEKLFF.

This clone was picked up one time. This rearrangement joins TRBV5-5 to TRBJ1-2; the D gene is possibly TRBD1 (5 bases). Germline V gene sequence: CDR1 SGHKS, CDR2 YYEKEE (reference sequence). The CDR3 consists of 16 residues. Trimming pared 4 bases from V and 6 bases from J, leaving 22 bases between. The CDR3 DNA reads TGTGCCAGCAGCGCAAAAACGGGACTCCCGTACAATGGCTACACCTTC. It yields the protein CASSAKTGLPYNGYTF.

The chain recombines TRBV2 with TRBJ2-1; 9 positions agree with TRBD1. This CDR3 contains 13 residues. Germline lookup yields CDR1 SNHLY and CDR2 FYNNEI. The V segment lost 8 bases and the J segment 6 bases; nucleotides outside the gene matches: 5. The CDR3 loop is CASGRQGGNEQFF. The CDR3 nucleotides read TGTGCCAGCGGCAGACAGGGGGGCAATGAGCAGTTCTTC.